The rows below give T cell receptor beta chains drawn from one sample of a study of T-cell memory formation after mild COVID-19. TCRdb processed the 5' RACE reads anew with MiXCR; each CDR3 protein has one entry. Of 500,000 to 550,000 distinct CDR3 sequences detected, around 20% appear once; the ten largest clones hold 12%. Source material: PBMCs or a T cell subset sorted from them (not recorded which). The receptors originated from an adult woman who had mild COVID-19 (a few samples of this study predate the infection). Cell type and time point are not known. CDR3s include the opening cysteine and the closing phenylalanine or tryptophan. A D gene is named only where the DNA matches it firmly. Size tells how often a clone was seen (once, few, many) or the class of an expanded clone, and some rows leave it out.

v_gene	abundance	len	j_gene	d_gene	CDR3aa	CDR3nt
TRBV24-1	few	16	TRBJ2-1	TRBD2	CATSDPGLAGVNEQFF	TGTGCCACCAGTGATCCCGGACTAGCGGGAGTAAATGAGCAGTTCTTC
TRBV6-5	few	14	TRBJ2-7	TRBD2	CASRPSGSEYEQYF	TGTGCCAGCAGGCCCAGCGGGAGTGAGTACGAGCAGTACTTC
TRBV21-1	.	16	TRBJ2-7	.	CASSGRQGTGREEQYF	TGTGCCAGCAGCGGCCGACAGGGGACAGGGAGGGAAGAGCAGTACTTC
TRBV5-1	many	14	TRBJ2-2	.	CASRTGPRTGELFF	TGCGCCAGCAGAACGGGGCCGAGGACCGGGGAGCTGTTTTTT
TRBV10-3	.	15	TRBJ2-3	TRBD1	CAISERDRGLDTQYF	TGTGCCATCAGTGAACGGGACAGGGGGCTAGATACGCAGTATTTT
TRBV3-1	few	16	TRBJ2-5	TRBD1	CASSQGTGGYQETQYF	TGTGCCAGCAGCCAAGGGACAGGGGGCTACCAAGAGACCCAGTACTTC
TRBV7-9	.	14	TRBJ1-1	.	CASSLGGDEAEAFF	TGTGCCAGCAGCTTAGGAGGGGACGAAGCCGAAGCTTTCTTT
TRBV6-1	.	15	TRBJ1-2	TRBD1	CASSEAGVRGRGYTF	TGTGCCAGCAGTGAAGCAGGGGTCAGGGGGAGAGGCTACACCTTC
TRBV5-6	few	15	TRBJ1-5	TRBD1	CASSLKGTGIQPQHF	TGTGCCAGCAGCTTGAAAGGGACAGGAATACAGCCCCAGCATTTT
TRBV29-1	few	12	TRBJ1-1	.	CSVEVQWTEAFF	TGCAGCGTTGAAGTACAGTGGACTGAAGCTTTCTTT
TRBV3-1	few	17	TRBJ1-4	.	CASSRNLRAATNEKLFF	TGTGCCAGCAGTCGAAATCTAAGGGCAGCAACTAATGAAAAACTGTTTTTT
TRBV10-3	many	15	TRBJ1-1	.	CAISEKGTLNTEAFF	TGTGCCATCAGTGAGAAAGGGACACTGAACACTGAAGCTTTCTTT
TRBV7-3	few	16	TRBJ2-2	.	CASSHIPGQNTGELFF	TGTGCCAGCAGCCACATTCCAGGGCAAAACACCGGGGAGCTGTTTTTT
TRBV6-5	.	16	TRBJ1-5	TRBD1	CASSPRQGYSNQPQHF	TGTGCCAGCAGTCCGCGACAGGGCTATAGCAATCAGCCCCAGCATTTT
TRBV12-3/TRBV12-4	.	18	TRBJ2-1	TRBD2	CASSAGTSGVWDYNEQFF	TGTGCCAGCAGTGCCGGGACTAGCGGGGTGTGGGACTACAATGAGCAGTTCTTC
TRBV11-2	many	16	TRBJ1-2	.	CASSLDGGLGSYGYTF	TGTGCCAGCAGCTTAGACGGAGGGCTCGGGTCCTATGGCTACACCTTC
TRBV7-6	.	16	TRBJ1-5	.	CASSLAPSGSNQPQHF	TGTGCCAGCAGCTTAGCGCCGTCAGGTAGCAATCAGCCCCAGCATTTT
TRBV4-3	.	15	TRBJ2-7	TRBD1	CASSQGKSGGDEQYF	TGCGCCAGCAGCCAAGGAAAATCAGGGGGTGACGAGCAGTACTTC
TRBV11-2	.	11	TRBJ1-2	.	CASSATGIPQF	TGTGCCAGCAGCGCTACAGGGATCCCCCAATTC
TRBV12-5	.	11	TRBJ2-7	.	CASGFGTEQYF	TGTGCTAGTGGTTTCGGGACCGAGCAGTACTTC
TRBV4-2	.	15	TRBJ2-7	.	CASSQDFGQTYEQYF	TGTGCCAGCAGCCAAGATTTCGGACAGACCTACGAGCAGTACTTC
TRBV20-1	.	15	TRBJ1-5	TRBD1	CSARDGTGEAQPQHF	TGCAGTGCTAGAGATGGGACAGGGGAGGCCCAGCCCCAGCATTTT
TRBV29-1	few	15	TRBJ2-5	TRBD1	CSASVGQGAGETQYF	TGCAGCGCCTCAGTTGGACAGGGGGCGGGAGAGACCCAGTACTTC
TRBV9	.	15	TRBJ1-4	.	CASSEDPGPYEKLFF	TGTGCCAGCAGCGAGGACCCGGGACCTTATGAAAAACTGTTTTTT
TRBV27	few	16	TRBJ1-2	TRBD1	CASRTVRDRVGYGYTF	TGTGCCAGCAGGACAGTCCGGGACAGGGTTGGCTATGGCTACACCTTC
TRBV27	.	13	TRBJ2-7	.	CASSVPGAAEQYF	TGTGCCAGCAGTGTACCGGGGGCGGCCGAGCAGTACTTC
TRBV4-1	.	17	TRBJ1-3	TRBD1	CASSQGQGALSGNTIYF	TGCGCCAGCAGCCAGGGACAGGGCGCGCTCTCTGGAAACACCATATATTTT
TRBV20-1	few	13	TRBJ1-5	.	CSASDSGDQPQHF	TGCAGTGCTTCCGACAGCGGTGATCAGCCCCAGCATTTT
TRBV11-2	.	14	TRBJ2-7	.	CASRNREHSYEQYF	TGTGCCAGCAGGAACAGGGAACACTCCTACGAGCAGTACTTC
TRBV10-2	few	12	TRBJ2-1	.	CASSENLDEGLF	TGCGCCAGCAGTGAAAATCTTGATGAAGGTCTCTTC
TRBV12-3/TRBV12-4	.	15	TRBJ2-7	TRBD1	CASSSRTGAFTEQYF	TGTGCCAGCAGTTCACGGACAGGGGCTTTTACTGAGCAGTACTTC
TRBV5-1	.	16	TRBJ1-6	TRBD1	CASSTQQGGVGSPLHF	TGCGCCAGCAGCACCCAACAGGGGGGCGTCGGGTCGCCCCTCCACTTT
TRBV7-6	many	15	TRBJ2-1	TRBD2	CASKRYSGSGDEQFF	TGTGCCAGCAAAAGATATAGCGGGAGCGGGGATGAGCAGTTCTTC
TRBV4-3	.	17	TRBJ1-1	.	CASSRQGWKFMNTEAFF	TGCGCCAGCAGCCGACAAGGGTGGAAGTTCATGAACACTGAAGCTTTCTTT
TRBV11-3	.	14	TRBJ1-1	.	CASSFVGGRTEDFF	TGTGCCAGCAGCTTTGTAGGGGGGAGAACTGAAGATTTCTTT
TRBV27	.	14	TRBJ2-3	.	CASSLLPDYHTQYF	TGTGCCAGCAGTTTATTGCCTGATTATCATACGCAGTATTTT
TRBV6-5	.	16	TRBJ2-1	.	CASSDQGSRMSNEQFF	TGTGCCAGCAGTGACCAAGGTAGCAGGATGAGCAATGAGCAGTTCTTC
TRBV21-1	few	19	TRBJ1-6	.	CASSNPPAVADSYNSPLHF	TGTGCCAGCAGCAATCCCCCGGCGGTAGCCGACTCCTATAATTCACCCCTCCACTTT
TRBV4-3	.	15	TRBJ2-7	TRBD1	CASSQGTGVVGEQYF	TGCGCCAGCAGCCAAGGCACAGGGGTCGTTGGCGAGCAGTACTTC
TRBV4-3	few	17	TRBJ2-1	.	CASSQGLHAGIGNEQFF	TGCGCCAGCAGCCAAGGTCTTCATGCGGGAATTGGCAATGAGCAGTTCTTC
TRBV12-3/TRBV12-4	few	15	TRBJ2-7	.	CASSFGSHRGYEQYF	TGTGCCAGCAGTTTTGGGTCTCATCGGGGCTACGAGCAGTACTTC
TRBV7-2	.	16	TRBJ2-7	TRBD2	CASSLALAGGLNEQYF	TGTGCCAGCAGCTTAGCACTAGCGGGGGGACTGAACGAGCAGTACTTC
TRBV7-9	.	16	TRBJ2-1	TRBD2	CASSTSGGGPYNEQFF	TGTGCCAGCAGCACGAGCGGGGGAGGACCCTACAATGAGCAGTTCTTC
TRBV6-2/TRBV6-3	.	14	TRBJ2-3	TRBD2	CATNRGLAVDTQYF	TGTGCCACCAATCGGGGACTAGCGGTAGATACGCAGTATTTT
TRBV7-6	.	12	TRBJ1-2	.	CASRPVRGGYTF	TGTGCCAGCAGGCCCGTTCGGGGTGGCTACACCTTC
TRBV12-3/TRBV12-4	many	11	TRBJ2-5	.	CASSLSETQYF	TGTGCCAGCAGCTTGTCGGAGACCCAGTACTTC
TRBV20-1	.	13	TRBJ1-1	.	CSAKTATLAEAFF	TGCAGTGCTAAGACAGCGACTCTCGCTGAAGCTTTCTTT
TRBV15	.	15	TRBJ2-3	TRBD2	CATRGASGGTDTQYF	TGTGCCACCAGAGGTGCTAGCGGGGGCACAGATACGCAGTATTTT
TRBV24-1	.	13	TRBJ1-2	.	CATSVTANYGYTF	TGTGCCACCAGCGTGACGGCTAACTATGGCTACACCTTC
TRBV5-1	many	20	TRBJ2-6	TRBD2	CASSLRGTSGVLSGANVLTF	TGCGCCAGCAGCTTGCGAGGGACTAGCGGGGTCTTATCTGGGGCCAACGTCCTGACTTTC